This TCR beta chain was sequenced in a study of T-cell reconstitution after alpha-beta-depleted transplantation in children. Study-level findings and limits: The origin of high day-60 TCRbeta diversity in some patients lay in surviving recipient T cells and thymic progenitors. Several hundred expanded graft clones reportedly supplied alpha-beta T cells about two months after transplant. It was newly produced T cells that mostly accounted for T-cell counts and diversity one year after transplant.

A library of TCRbeta sequences, prepared with unique molecular identifiers, was generated. TCRdb called the PCR reads again in MiXCR, with one record for every CDR3 protein. The sample lists approximately 32,000 distinct CDR3 sequences, 6.4% occurring once. The CDR3 runs 15 residues. Trimming cost V 0 bases and J 4 bases, with 10 bases left between them. Germline V gene lookup returns CDR1 LGHDT and CDR2 YNNKEL (reference sequence). This clonotype was seen ten or more times. No antigen is known for it. The receptor's source is a child under two years old who had a stem cell transplant for acute myeloid leukemia, so the T cells may come from the graft donor. The input for sequencing was peripheral blood, taken 60 days after TCRalphabeta/CD19-depleted stem cell transplant. The gene calls are TRBV3-1 and TRBJ2-1, with D possibly being TRBD1 (5 bases). As DNA, the CDR3 is TGTGCCAGCAGCCAAGAGTGGACACTTTACAATGAGCAGTTCTTC. Its translation is CASSQEWTLYNEQFF.